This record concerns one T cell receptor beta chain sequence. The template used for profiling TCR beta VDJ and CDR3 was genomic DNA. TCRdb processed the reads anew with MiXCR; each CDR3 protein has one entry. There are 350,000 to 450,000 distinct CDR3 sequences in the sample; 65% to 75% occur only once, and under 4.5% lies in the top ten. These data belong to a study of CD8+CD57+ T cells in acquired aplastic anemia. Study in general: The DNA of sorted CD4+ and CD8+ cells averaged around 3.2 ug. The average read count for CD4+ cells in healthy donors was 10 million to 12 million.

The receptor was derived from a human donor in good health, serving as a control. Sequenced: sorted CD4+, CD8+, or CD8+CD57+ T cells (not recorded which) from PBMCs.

DNA for the CDR3: TGTGCCAGCAAAAAAACCGGGACAGGAGGATACACCTTC. This codes for CASKKTGTGGYTF. V usage is TRBV6-5 and J usage is TRBJ1-2; 8 bases are shared with TRBD1. Germline CDR1 reads MNHEY; CDR2 reads SVGAGI. The CDR3 spans 13 residues. J gave up 11 bases and V 7 bases, and 12 bases lay outside the gene matches.